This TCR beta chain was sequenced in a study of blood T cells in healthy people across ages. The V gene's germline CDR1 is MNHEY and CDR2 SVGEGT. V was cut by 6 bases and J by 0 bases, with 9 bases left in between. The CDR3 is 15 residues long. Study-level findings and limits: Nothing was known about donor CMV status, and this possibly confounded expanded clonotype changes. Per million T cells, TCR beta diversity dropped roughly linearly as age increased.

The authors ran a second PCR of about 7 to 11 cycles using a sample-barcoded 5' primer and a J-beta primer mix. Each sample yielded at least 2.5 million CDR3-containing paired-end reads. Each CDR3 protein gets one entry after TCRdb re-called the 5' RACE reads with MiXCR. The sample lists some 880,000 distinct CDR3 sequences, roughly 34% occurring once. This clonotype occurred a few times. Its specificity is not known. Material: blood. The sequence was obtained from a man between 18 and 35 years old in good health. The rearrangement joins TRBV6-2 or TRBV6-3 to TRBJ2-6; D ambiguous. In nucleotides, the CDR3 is TGTGCCAGCAGAACAATCAACTCTGGGGCCAACGTCCTGACTTTC. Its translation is CASRTINSGANVLTF.